A selection of T cell receptor beta chains follows, all from one sample in a study of blood T cell repertoires in COVID-19. Some clones are missing from TCRdb's copy, which holds only in-frame ones; the method was immunoSEQ multiplex PCR. The sample has roughly 69,000 clones; 86% are singletons. Sequencing was carried out using peripheral blood. These receptor sequences come from a man aged 50 to 59 with active COVID-19. CDR3s include the opening cysteine and the closing phenylalanine or tryptophan. The order of the fields is V gene, D gene, clone size, J gene, CDR3 length, CDR3 protein, CDR3 DNA. A D gene is named only where the DNA matches it firmly. Expanded clones are given a class, and other clones once, few, many or no size at all.

TRBV30,TRBD2,-,TRBJ2-4,18,CAWSPASGSTLAKNIQYF,TGTGCCTGGAGTCCGGCTAGCGGGAGTACCTTAGCCAAAAACATTCAGTACTTC
TRBV19,-,-,TRBJ2-1,18,CASSPGARLASLNNEQFF,TGTGCCAGTAGTCCCGGCGCCCGTCTAGCGTCACTTAACAATGAGCAGTTCTTC
TRBV6-4,-,-,TRBJ2-3,13,CATSSGGEDTQYF,TGTGCCACCAGCAGTGGGGGCGAAGATACGCAGTATTTT
TRBV7-9,-,-,TRBJ2-1,13,CASSSGSYNEQFF,TGTGCCAGCAGCTCGGGATCTTACAATGAGCAGTTCTTC
TRBV7-2,-,-,TRBJ2-7,12,CASSPSVYEQYF,TGTGCCAGCAGTCCTTCCGTTTACGAGCAGTACTTC
TRBV9,-,once,TRBJ1-3,16,CASSTRVLGAGNTIYF,TGTGCCAGCAGCACCCGTGTTCTGGGCGCTGGAAACACCATATATTTT
TRBV7-3,-,-,TRBJ1-1,16,CASSLEDIGAGTEAFF,TGTGCCAGCAGCTTAGAGGACATAGGGGCCGGCACTGAAGCTTTCTTT
TRBV27,TRBD2,-,TRBJ2-3,17,CASSLSGSGISTDTQYF,TGTGCCAGCAGTTTAAGTGGTAGCGGGATTAGCACAGATACGCAGTATTTT
TRBV3-1/TRBV3-2,-,-,TRBJ2-2,13,CASSQYSTGELFF,TGTGCCAGCAGCCAGTACAGTACCGGGGAGCTGTTTTTT
TRBV2,TRBD2,once,TRBJ2-1,14,CASIGLAGPNEQFF,TGTGCCAGCATCGGGCTAGCGGGGCCCAATGAGCAGTTCTTC
TRBV5-1,TRBD1,-,TRBJ2-7,14,CASSSGTGALGQYF,TGCGCCAGCAGCTCCGGGACAGGGGCTTTAGGGCAGTACTTC
TRBV7-9,-,once,TRBJ2-5,15,CASSLTRVRAETQYF,TGTGCCAGCAGCTTAACCAGGGTGCGAGCGGAGACCCAGTACTTC
TRBV5-4,TRBD1,-,TRBJ2-7,13,CASSLDREGEQYF,TGTGCCAGCAGCTTAGACAGGGAAGGCGAGCAGTACTTC
TRBV6-6,TRBD2,-,TRBJ2-1,16,CASSSGSGGANNEQFF,TGTGCCAGCAGTTCGGGGAGCGGGGGGGCCAACAATGAGCAGTTCTTC
TRBV5-1,TRBD2,-,TRBJ2-7,14,CASSYGLAGGEQYF,TGCGCCAGCAGCTACGGACTAGCGGGAGGGGAGCAGTACTTC
TRBV7-9,TRBD2,-,TRBJ2-1,13,CASQTTSGREQFF,TGTGCCAGCCAAACTACTAGCGGGCGGGAGCAGTTCTTC
TRBV2,-,-,TRBJ2-3,15,CASSEAGGRTDTQYF,TGTGCCAGCAGTGAAGCGGGGGGGCGAACAGATACGCAGTATTTT